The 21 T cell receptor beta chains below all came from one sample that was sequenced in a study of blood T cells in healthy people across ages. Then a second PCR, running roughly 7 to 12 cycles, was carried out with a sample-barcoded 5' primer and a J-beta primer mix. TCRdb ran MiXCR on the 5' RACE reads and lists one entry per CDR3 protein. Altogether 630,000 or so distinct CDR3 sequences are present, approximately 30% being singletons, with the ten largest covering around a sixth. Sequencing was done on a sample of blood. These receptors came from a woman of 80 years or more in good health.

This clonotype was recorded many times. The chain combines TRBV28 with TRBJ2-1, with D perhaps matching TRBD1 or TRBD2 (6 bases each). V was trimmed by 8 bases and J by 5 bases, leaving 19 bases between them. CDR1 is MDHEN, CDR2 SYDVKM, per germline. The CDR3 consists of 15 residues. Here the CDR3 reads CASRYRGLGDNEQFF. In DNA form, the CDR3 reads TGTGCCAGCCGCTATCGGGGGCTAGGGGACAATGAGCAGTTCTTC.

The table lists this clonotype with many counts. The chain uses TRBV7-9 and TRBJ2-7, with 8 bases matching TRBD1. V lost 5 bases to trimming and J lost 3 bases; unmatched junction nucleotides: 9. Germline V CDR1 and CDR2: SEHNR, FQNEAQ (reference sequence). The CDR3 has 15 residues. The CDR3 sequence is CASSHPGTGIYEQYF. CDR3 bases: TGTGCCAGCAGCCACCCCGGGACAGGCATCTACGAGCAGTACTTC.

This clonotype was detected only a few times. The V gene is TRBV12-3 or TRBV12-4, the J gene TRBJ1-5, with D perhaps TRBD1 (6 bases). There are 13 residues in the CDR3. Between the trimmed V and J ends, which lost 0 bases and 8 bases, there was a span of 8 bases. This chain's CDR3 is CASSLAGGEPQHF. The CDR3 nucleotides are TGTGCCAGCAGTTTAGCAGGGGGAGAGCCCCAGCATTTT.

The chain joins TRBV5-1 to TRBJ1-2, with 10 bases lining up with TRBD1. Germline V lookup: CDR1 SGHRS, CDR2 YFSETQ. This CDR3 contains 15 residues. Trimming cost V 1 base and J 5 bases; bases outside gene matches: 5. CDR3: CASSLYLGQGYGYTF. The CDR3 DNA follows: TGCGCCAGCAGCTTGTATTTGGGACAGGGGTATGGCTACACCTTC.

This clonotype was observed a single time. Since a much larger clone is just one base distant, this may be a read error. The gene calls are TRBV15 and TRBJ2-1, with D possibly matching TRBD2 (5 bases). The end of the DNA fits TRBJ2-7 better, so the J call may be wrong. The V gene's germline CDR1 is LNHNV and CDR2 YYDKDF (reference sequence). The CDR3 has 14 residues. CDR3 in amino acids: CATSGIMGTYEQYF. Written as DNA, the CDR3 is TGTGCCACATCGGGAATAATGGGCACCTACGAGCAGTACTTC.

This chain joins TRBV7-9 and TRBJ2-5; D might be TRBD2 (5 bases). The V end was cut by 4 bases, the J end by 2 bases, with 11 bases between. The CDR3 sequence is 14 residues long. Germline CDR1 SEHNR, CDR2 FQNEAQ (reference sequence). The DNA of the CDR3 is TGTGCCAGCAGCTCGGGATTAGGGCAAGAGACCCAGTACTTC. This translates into CASSSGLGQETQYF.

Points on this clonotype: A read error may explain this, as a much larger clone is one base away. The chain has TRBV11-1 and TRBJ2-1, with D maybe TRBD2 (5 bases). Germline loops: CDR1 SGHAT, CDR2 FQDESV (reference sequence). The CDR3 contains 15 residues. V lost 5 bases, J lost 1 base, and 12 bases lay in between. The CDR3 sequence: CASSAGGGSYNEQFF. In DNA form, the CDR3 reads TGTGCCAGCAGCGCGGGCGGTGGATCCTACAATGAGCAGTTCTTC.

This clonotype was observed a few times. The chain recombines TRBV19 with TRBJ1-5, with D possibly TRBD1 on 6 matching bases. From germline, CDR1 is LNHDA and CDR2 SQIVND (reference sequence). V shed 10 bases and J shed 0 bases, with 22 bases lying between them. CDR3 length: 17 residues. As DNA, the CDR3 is TGTGCCACCTCGACCACAGGGACCGCTTATAGCAATCAGCCCCAGCATTTT. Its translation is CATSTTGTAYSNQPQHF.

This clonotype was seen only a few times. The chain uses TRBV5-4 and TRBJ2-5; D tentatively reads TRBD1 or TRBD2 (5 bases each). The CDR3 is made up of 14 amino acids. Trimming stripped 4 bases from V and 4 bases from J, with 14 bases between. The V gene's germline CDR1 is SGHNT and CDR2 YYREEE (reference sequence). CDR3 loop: CASSPGPARETQYF. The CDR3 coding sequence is TGTGCCAGCAGCCCGGGACCAGCCAGAGAGACCCAGTACTTC.

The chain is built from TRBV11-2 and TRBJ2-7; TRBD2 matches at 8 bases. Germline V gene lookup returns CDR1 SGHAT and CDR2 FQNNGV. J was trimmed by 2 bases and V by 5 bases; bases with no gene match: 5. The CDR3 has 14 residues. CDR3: CASSDSGLAYEQYF. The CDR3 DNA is TGTGCCAGCAGCGACTCGGGACTAGCCTACGAGCAGTACTTC.

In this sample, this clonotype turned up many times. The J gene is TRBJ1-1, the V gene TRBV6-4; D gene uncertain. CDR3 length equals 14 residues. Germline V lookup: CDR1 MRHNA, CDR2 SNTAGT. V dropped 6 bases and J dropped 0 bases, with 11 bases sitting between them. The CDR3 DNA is TGTGCCAGCAGAGCGGACGGTATGAACACTGAAGCTTTCTTT. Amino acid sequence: CASRADGMNTEAFF.

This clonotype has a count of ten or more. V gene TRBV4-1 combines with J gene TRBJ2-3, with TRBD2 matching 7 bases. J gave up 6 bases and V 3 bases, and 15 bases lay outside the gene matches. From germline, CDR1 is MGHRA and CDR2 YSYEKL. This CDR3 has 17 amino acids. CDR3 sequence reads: CASSQRSRAGVTDTQYF. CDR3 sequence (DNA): TGCGCCAGCAGCCAGAGATCCCGCGCGGGGGTTACGGATACGCAGTATTTT.

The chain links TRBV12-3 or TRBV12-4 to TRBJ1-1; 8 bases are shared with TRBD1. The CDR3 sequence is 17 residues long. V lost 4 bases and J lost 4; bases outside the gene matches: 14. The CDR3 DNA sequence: TGTGCCAGCAGTTGGACAGGGTTAAGCGGTAGAGGCACTGAAGCTTTCTTT. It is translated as CASSWTGLSGRGTEAFF.

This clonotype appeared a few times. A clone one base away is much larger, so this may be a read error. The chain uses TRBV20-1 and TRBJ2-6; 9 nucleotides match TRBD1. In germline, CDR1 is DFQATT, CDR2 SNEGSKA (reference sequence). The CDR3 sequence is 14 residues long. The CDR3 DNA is TGCAGTGCTAGCCCCGGGACAGGGCACAACGTCCGGACTTTC. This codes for CSASPGTGHNVRTF.

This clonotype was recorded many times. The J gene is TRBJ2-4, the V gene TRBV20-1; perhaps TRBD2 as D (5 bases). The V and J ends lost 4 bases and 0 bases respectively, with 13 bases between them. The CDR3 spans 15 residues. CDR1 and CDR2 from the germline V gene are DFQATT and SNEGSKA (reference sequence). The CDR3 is CSATGRTLAKNIQYF. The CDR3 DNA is TGCAGTGCTACCGGACGGACTCTAGCCAAAAACATTCAGTACTTC.

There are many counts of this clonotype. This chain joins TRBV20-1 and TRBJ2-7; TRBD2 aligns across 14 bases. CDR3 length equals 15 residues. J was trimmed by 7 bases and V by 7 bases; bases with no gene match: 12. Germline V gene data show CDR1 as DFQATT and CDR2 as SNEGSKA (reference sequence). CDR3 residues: CSVSTSGGATREQYF. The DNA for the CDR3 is TGCAGTGTCTCGACTAGCGGGGGGGCCACTAGAGAGCAGTACTTC.

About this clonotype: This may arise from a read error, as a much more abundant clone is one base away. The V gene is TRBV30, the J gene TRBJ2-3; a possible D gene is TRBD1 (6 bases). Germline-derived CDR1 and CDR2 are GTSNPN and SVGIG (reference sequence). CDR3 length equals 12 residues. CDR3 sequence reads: CAGSVQGDTQYF. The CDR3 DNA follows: TGTGCCGGGAGTGTACAGGGAGATACGCAGTATTTT.

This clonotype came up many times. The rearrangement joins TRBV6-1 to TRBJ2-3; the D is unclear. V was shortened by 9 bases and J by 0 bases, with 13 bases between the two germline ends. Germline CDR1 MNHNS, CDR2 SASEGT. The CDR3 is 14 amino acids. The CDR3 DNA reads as TGTGCCAGTAACGAAATACGGAGCACAGATACGCAGTATTTT. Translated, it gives CASNEIRSTDTQYF.

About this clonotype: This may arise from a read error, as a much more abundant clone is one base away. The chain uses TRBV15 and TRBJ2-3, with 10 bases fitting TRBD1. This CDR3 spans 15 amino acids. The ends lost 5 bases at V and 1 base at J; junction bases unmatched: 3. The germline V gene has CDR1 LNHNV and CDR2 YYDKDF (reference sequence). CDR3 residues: CATSEGTGGTDTQYF. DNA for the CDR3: TGTGCCACCAGCGAAGGGACAGGGGGCACAGATACGCAGTATTTT.

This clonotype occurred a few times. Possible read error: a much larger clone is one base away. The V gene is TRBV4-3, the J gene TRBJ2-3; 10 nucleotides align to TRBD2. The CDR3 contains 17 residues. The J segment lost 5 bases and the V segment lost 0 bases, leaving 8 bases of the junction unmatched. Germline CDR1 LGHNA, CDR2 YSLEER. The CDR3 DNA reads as TGCGCCAGCAGCCAAGATTTTACTAGCGGGATGGGAGATACGCAGTATTTT. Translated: CASSQDFTSGMGDTQYF.

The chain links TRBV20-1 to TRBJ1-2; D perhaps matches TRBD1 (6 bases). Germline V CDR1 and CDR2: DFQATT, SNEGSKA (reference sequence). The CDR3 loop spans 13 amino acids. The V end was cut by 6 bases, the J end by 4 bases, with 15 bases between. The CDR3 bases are TGCAGTGCCGGGGGGGGGCGCGGCTATGGCTACACCTTC. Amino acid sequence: CSAGGGRGYGYTF.